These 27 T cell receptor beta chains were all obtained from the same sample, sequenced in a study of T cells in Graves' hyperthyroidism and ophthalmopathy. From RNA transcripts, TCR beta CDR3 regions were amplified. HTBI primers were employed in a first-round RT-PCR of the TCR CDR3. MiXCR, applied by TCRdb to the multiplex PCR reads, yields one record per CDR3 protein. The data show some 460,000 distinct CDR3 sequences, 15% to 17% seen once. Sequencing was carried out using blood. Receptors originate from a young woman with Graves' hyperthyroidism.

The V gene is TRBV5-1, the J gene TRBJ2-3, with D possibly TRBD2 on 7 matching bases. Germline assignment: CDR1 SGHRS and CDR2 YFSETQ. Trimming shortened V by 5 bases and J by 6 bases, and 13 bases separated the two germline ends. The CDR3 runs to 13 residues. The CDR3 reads CASRQGGVDTQYF. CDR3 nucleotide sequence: TGCGCCAGCAGACAGGGAGGGGTGGATACGCAGTATTTT.

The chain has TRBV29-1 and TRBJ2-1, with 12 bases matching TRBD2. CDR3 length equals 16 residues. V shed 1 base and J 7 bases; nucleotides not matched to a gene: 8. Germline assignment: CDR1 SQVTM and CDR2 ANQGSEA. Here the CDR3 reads CSVEGSSGGAGNEQFF. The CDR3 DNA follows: TGCAGCGTTGAAGGATCTAGCGGGGGGGCGGGGAATGAGCAGTTCTTC.

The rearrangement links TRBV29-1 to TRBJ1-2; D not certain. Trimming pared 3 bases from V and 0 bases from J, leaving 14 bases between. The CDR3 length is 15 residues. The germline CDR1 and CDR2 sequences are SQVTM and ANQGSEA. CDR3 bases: TGCAGCGTTGACGACTTTGGACGGCCTAACTATGGCTACACCTTC. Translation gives CSVDDFGRPNYGYTF.

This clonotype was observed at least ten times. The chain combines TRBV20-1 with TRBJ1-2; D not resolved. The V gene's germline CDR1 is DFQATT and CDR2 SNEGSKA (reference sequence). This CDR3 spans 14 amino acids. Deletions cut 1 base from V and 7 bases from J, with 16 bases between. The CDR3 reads CSARVTEAGVGYTF. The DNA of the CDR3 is TGCAGTGCTAGAGTGACGGAAGCCGGTGTTGGCTACACCTTC.

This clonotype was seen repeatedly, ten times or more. CDR3 in DNA: TGTGCCAGCAGCCCGCCCGTAGGAGCGGGGGGCCACAATGAGCAGTTCTTC. It is translated as CASSPPVGAGGHNEQFF. The chain carries TRBV3-1 and TRBJ2-1, with 9 bases identical to TRBD2. The CDR3 is 17 residues long. Germline CDR1 and CDR2: LGHDT and YNNKEL (reference sequence). J lost 5 bases, V lost 4 bases, and 12 bases had no gene match.

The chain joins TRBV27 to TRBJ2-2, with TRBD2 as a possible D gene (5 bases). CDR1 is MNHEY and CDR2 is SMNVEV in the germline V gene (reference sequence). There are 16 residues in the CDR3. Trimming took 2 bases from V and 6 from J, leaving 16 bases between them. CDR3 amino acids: CASSLGLARLPGELFF. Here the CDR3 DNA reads TGTGCCAGCAGTTTAGGTCTAGCTCGTCTCCCCGGGGAGCTGTTTTTT.

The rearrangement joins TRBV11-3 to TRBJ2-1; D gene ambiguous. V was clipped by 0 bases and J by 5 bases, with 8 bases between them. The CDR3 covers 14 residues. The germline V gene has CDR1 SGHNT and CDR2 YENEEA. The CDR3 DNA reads TGTGCCAGCAGCTTAGATAGCCCCAACAATGAGCAGTTCTTC. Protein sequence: CASSLDSPNNEQFF.

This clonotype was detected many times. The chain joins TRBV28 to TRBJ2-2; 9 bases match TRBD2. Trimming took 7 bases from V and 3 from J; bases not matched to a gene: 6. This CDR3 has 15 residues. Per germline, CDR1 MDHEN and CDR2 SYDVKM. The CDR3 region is CASNKAGGYTGELFF. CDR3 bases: TGTGCCAGCAACAAAGCGGGAGGCTACACCGGGGAGCTGTTTTTT. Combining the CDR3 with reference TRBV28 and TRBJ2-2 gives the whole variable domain DVKVTQSSRYLVKRTGEKVFLECVQDMDHENMFWYRQDPGLGLRLIYFSYDVKMKEKGDIPEGYSVSREKKERFSLILESASTNQTSMYLCASNKAGGYTGELFFGEGSRLTVL.

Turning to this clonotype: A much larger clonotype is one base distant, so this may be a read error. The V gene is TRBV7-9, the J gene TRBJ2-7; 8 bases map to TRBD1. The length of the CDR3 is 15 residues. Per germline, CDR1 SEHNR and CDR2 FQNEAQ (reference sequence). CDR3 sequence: CASSSTRDRFYEQCF. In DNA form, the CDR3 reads TGTGCCAGCAGCTCAACCCGGGACAGGTTCTACGAGCAGTGCTTC.

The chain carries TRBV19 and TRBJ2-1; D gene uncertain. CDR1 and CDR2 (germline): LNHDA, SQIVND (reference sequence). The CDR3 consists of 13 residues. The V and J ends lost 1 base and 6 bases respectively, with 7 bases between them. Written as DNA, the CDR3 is TGTGCCAGTAGTATAGGTCTTTGCAATGAGCAGTTCTTC. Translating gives CASSIGLCNEQFF.

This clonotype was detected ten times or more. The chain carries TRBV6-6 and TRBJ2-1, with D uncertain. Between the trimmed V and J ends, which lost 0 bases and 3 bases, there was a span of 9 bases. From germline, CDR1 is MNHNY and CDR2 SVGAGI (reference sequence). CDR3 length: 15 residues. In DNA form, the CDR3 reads TGTGCCAGCAGTTACTCGACTCCCCTCTACAATGAGCAGTTCTTC. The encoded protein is CASSYSTPLYNEQFF.

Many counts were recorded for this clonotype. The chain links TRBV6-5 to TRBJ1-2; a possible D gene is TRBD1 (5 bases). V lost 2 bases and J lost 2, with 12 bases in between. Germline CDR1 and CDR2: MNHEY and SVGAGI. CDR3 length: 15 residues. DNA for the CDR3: TGTGCCAGCAGTTACCCAATTGGGGGGAACTATGGCTACACCTTC. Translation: CASSYPIGGNYGYTF.

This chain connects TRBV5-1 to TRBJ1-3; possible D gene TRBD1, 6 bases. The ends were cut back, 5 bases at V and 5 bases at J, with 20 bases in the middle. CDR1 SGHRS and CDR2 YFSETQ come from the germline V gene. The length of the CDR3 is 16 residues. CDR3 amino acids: CASRKGTPDLRNTIYF. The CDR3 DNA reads TGCGCCAGCAGAAAGGGGACACCAGATTTAAGAAACACCATATATTTT.

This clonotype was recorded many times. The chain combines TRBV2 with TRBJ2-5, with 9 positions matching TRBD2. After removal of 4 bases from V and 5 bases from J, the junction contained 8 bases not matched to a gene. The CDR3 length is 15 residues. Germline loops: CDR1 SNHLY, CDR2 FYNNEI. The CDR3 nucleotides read TGTGCCAGCAGTGTTGGCGGGAGGGCCTCGGAGACCCAGTACTTC. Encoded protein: CASSVGGRASETQYF. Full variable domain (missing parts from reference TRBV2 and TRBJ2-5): EPEVTQTPSHQVTQMGQEVILRCVPISNHLYFYWYRQILGQKVEFLVSFYNNEISEKSEIFDDQFSVERPDGSNFTLKIRSTKLEDSAMYFCASSVGGRASETQYFGPGTRLLVL.

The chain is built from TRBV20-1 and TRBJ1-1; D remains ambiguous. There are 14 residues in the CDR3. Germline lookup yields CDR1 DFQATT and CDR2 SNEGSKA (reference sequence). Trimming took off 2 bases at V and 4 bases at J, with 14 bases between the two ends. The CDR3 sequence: CSARPPRVGTEAFF. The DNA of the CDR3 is TGCAGTGCTAGACCCCCGCGGGTGGGCACTGAAGCTTTCTTT.

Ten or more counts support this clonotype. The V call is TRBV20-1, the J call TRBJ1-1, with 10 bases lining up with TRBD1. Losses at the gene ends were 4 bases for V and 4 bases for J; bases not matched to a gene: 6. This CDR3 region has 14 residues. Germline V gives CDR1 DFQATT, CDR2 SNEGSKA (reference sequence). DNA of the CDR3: TGCAGTGCTAACGCAGGACAGGGGGTCACTGAAGCTTTCTTT. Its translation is CSANAGQGVTEAFF.

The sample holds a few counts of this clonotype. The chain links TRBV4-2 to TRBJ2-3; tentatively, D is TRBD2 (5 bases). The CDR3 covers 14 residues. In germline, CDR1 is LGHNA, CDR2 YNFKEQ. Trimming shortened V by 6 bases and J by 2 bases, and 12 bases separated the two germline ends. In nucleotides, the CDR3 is TGTGCCAGCAGGGGAGAGTACCACACAGATACGCAGTATTTT. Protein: CASRGEYHTDTQYF.

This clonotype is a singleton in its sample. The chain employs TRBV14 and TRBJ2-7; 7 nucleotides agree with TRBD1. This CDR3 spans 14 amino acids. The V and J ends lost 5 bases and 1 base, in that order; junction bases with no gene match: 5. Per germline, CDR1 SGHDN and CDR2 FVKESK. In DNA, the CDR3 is TGTGCCAGCAGCGCCCTGACAGGGTCCTACGAGCAGTACTTC. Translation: CASSALTGSYEQYF.

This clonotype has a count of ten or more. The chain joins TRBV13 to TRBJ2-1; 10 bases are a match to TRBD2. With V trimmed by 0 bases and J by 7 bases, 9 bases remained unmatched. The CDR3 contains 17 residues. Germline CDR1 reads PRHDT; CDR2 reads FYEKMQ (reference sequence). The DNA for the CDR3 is TGTGCCAGCAGCTTAGGCTCCCTAGCGGGAGCAAGAAATGAGCAGTTCTTC. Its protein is CASSLGSLAGARNEQFF.

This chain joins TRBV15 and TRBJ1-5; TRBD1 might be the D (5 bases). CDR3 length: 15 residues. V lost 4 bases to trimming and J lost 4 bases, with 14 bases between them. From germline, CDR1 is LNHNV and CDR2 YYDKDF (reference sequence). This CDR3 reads CATSNGTLRNQPQHF. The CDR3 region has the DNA TGTGCCACCAGCAACGGGACGTTACGAAATCAGCCCCAGCATTTT.

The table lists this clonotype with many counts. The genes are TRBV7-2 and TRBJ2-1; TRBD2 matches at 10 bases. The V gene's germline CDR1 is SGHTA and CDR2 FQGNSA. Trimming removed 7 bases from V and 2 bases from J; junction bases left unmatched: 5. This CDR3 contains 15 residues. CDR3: CASNSGGYTYNEQFF. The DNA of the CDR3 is TGTGCCAGCAATAGCGGGGGGTATACCTACAATGAGCAGTTCTTC.

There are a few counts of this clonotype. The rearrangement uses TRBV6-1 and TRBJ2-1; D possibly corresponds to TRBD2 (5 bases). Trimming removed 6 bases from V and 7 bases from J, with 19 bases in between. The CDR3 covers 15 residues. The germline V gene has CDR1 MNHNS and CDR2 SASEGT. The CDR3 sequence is CASRAAAVALNEQFF. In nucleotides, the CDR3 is TGTGCCAGCAGGGCAGCGGCCGTAGCCCTGAATGAGCAGTTCTTC.

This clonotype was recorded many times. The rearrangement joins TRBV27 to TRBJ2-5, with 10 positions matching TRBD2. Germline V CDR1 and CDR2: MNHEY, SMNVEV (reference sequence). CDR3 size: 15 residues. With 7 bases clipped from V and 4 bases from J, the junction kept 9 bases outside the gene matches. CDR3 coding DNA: TGTGCCAGCACCCCTGGGACTAGCGCCTCAGAGACCCAGTACTTC. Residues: CASTPGTSASETQYF.

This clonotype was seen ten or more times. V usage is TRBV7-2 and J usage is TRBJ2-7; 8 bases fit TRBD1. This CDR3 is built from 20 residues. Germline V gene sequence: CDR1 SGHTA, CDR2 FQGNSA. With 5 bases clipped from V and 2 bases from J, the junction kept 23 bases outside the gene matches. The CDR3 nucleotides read TGTGCCAGCAGCACAGTCCTCGGGACAGGTAGAAGGGGCATTCCCTACGAGCAGTACTTC. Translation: CASSTVLGTGRRGIPYEQYF.

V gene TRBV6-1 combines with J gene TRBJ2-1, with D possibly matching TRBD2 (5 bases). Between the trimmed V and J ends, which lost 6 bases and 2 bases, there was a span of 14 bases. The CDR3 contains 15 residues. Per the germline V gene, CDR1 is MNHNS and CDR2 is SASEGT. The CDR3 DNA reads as TGTGCCAGCAGACCACACGCCGGGGCCTACAATGAGCAGTTCTTC. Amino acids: CASRPHAGAYNEQFF.

Here the CDR3 reads CASSYEAGKMNTEAFF. The CDR3 DNA reads as TGTGCCAGCAGTTACGAGGCCGGAAAAATGAACACTGAAGCTTTCTTT. The chain couples TRBV6-5 to TRBJ1-1; D gene uncertain. Germline loops: CDR1 MNHEY, CDR2 SVGAGI. This CDR3 is 16 amino acids long. The V gene lost 2 bases and the J gene lost 0 bases, with 13 bases spanning the gap.

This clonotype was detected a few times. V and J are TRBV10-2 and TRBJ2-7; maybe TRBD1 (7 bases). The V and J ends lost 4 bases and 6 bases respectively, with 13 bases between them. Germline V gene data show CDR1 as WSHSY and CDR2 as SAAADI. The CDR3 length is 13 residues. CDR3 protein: CASSGGRGVEQYF. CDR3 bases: TGCGCCAGCAGTGGCGGCAGGGGGGTCGAGCAGTACTTC.